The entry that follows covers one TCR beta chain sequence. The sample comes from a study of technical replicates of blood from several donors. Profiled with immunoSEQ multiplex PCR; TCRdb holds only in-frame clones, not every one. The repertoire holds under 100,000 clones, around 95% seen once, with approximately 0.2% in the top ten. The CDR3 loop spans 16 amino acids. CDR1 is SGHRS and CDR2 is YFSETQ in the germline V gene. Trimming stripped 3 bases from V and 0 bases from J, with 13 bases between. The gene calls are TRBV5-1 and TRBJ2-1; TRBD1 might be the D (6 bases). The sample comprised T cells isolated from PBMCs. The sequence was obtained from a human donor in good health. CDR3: CASSWGHDASYNEQFF. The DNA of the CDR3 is TGCGCCAGCAGCTGGGGACACGATGCCTCCTACAATGAGCAGTTCTTC.